Each of the 21 T cell receptor beta chains below was sequenced from the same sample in a study of T-cell reconstitution after alpha-beta-depleted transplantation in children. Unique molecular identifiers were incorporated into the prepared TCRbeta library. A single record per CDR3 protein comes from TCRdb applying MiXCR to the PCR reads. In the table there are 200,000 to 250,000 distinct CDR3 sequences, approximately 11% of which are singletons. Sequencing was performed on PBMCs, taken before TCRalphabeta/CD19-depleted stem cell transplant. Every receptor here comes from a child under two years old with acute myeloid leukemia, due to receive a stem cell transplant.

This clonotype was recorded many times. The chain combines TRBV29-1 with TRBJ1-1; TRBD1 matches at 7 bases. With V trimmed by 6 bases and J by 6 bases, 7 bases remained unmatched. Looked up from germline, CDR1 is SQVTM and CDR2 is ANQGSEA. The CDR3 length is 12 residues. The chain's CDR3 is CSVAGGAAEAFF. CDR3 sequence (DNA): TGCAGCGTGGCAGGGGGGGCCGCTGAAGCTTTCTTT.

This clonotype showed up many times. V and J are TRBV29-1 and TRBJ2-7, with D unresolved. Germline V gene lookup returns CDR1 SQVTM and CDR2 ANQGSEA. The CDR3 loop spans 12 amino acids. Trimming removed 0 bases from V and 0 bases from J, with 3 bases in between. CDR3 sequence: CSVEDVSYEQYF. In DNA, the CDR3 is TGCAGCGTTGAAGATGTCTCCTACGAGCAGTACTTC.

This clonotype was counted many times. V gene TRBV5-1 combines with J gene TRBJ1-1, with 7 bases that match TRBD1. The CDR3 has 15 residues. Germline V gene data show CDR1 as SGHRS and CDR2 as YFSETQ. The J segment lost 4 bases and the V segment lost 0 bases, leaving 6 bases of the junction unmatched. The DNA for the CDR3 is TGCGCCAGCAGCTTGGTAAGGGCAGGGGGCACTGAAGCTTTCTTT. This codes for CASSLVRAGGTEAFF.

This clonotype was recorded once. This CDR3 is CASSPRQGRLAGVLEQYF. CDR3 in DNA: TGTGCCAGCAGCCCCCGACAGGGAAGGCTAGCGGGAGTGCTCGAGCAGTACTTC. The V gene is TRBV5-6, the J gene TRBJ2-7, with 10 bases matching TRBD2. CDR1 SGHDT and CDR2 YYEEEE come from the germline V gene. CDR3 length: 18 residues. V lost 4 bases to trimming and J lost 6 bases; unmatched junction nucleotides: 19.

This clonotype came up many times. The chain couples TRBV7-9 to TRBJ2-7; D might be TRBD1 or TRBD2, each matching 6 bases. Trimming removed 2 bases at V and 4 bases at J, with 12 bases between. Germline-derived CDR1 and CDR2 are SEHNR and FQNEAQ (reference sequence). CDR3 length: 14 residues. CDR3 sequence reads: CASSLRGERYEQYF. The CDR3 DNA reads as TGTGCCAGCAGCTTAAGGGGGGAGCGGTACGAGCAGTACTTC.

This clonotype appeared many times. The chain uses TRBV10-3 and TRBJ2-1; TRBD2 matches at 10 bases. The CDR3 runs 13 residues. The germline CDR1 and CDR2 sequences are ENHRY and SYGVKD. With 10 bases clipped from V and 4 bases from J, the junction kept 4 bases outside the gene matches. The CDR3 sequence: CATWTSGYNEQFF. The CDR3 DNA follows: TGTGCCACCTGGACTAGCGGTTACAATGAGCAGTTCTTC.

In this sample, this clonotype turned up many times. The rearrangement joins TRBV12-3 or TRBV12-4 to TRBJ1-4; D may be TRBD1 (6 bases). The CDR3 runs 13 residues. V gave up 4 bases and J gave up 11 bases, with 14 bases separating them. CDR3 loop: CASSYTGRGKLFF. The CDR3 bases are TGTGCCAGCAGTTACACAGGGCGGGGGAAACTGTTTTTT.

This clonotype was counted many times. The chain joins TRBV12-3 or TRBV12-4 to TRBJ2-5; 8 bases map to TRBD1. J gave up 6 bases and V 5 bases, and 11 bases lay outside the gene matches. The CDR3 sequence is 15 residues long. CDR3 amino acids: CASSPSPDRVKTQYF. CDR3 in DNA: TGTGCCAGCAGTCCTTCCCCGGACAGGGTAAAGACCCAGTACTTC.

At least ten counts were recorded for this clonotype. This chain connects TRBV5-1 to TRBJ1-2; D is unresolved. The CDR3 extends over 14 amino acids. Per germline, CDR1 SGHRS and CDR2 YFSETQ. Trimming took off 2 bases at V and 1 base at J, with 9 bases between the two ends. This chain's CDR3 is CASSLGQNNYGYTF. As DNA, the CDR3 is TGCGCCAGCAGCTTAGGGCAGAATAACTATGGCTACACCTTC.

This clonotype was seen only once. The junction does not match germline at one end; this may be a read error. In DNA, the CDR3 is TGCCCCAGCAGGTCTCAGGACACCGGGGAGCTGTTTTTT. This codes for CPSRSQDTGELFF. V is TRBV5-1 and J is TRBJ2-2; D call uncertain. There are 13 residues in the CDR3. Germline CDR1 reads SGHRS; CDR2 reads YFSETQ. Full variable domain (outside the CDR3, taken from reference TRBV5-1 and TRBJ2-2): KAGVTQTPRYLIKTRGQQVTLSCSPISGHRSVSWYQQTPGQGLQFLFEYFSETQRNKGNFPGRFSGRQFSNSRSEMNVSTLELGDSALYLCPSRSQDTGELFFGEGSRLTVL.

The J gene is TRBJ2-1, the V gene TRBV12-3 or TRBV12-4; a weak D match, TRBD1 (6 bases). The ends were cut back, 6 bases at V and 15 bases at J, with 24 bases in the middle. This CDR3 is 14 amino acids long. This chain's CDR3 is CASRGAASPGVPFF. The CDR3 coding sequence is TGTGCCAGCAGGGGGGCAGCCTCTCCTGGGGTACCGTTCTTC.

Many counts were recorded for this clonotype. The chain combines TRBV29-1 with TRBJ2-3; unclear D gene. Germline V gene sequence: CDR1 SQVTM, CDR2 ANQGSEA. The CDR3 is made up of 12 amino acids. V gave up 4 bases and J gave up 3 bases, with 8 bases separating them. The CDR3 sequence is CSVGHGTDTQYF. CDR3 DNA sequence: TGCAGCGTTGGACACGGGACAGATACGCAGTATTTT.

This clonotype came up many times. The rearrangement joins TRBV5-1 to TRBJ2-1; 8 nucleotides agree with TRBD2. J lost 6 bases, V lost 4 bases, and 15 bases had no gene match. The CDR3 runs to 17 residues. Germline CDR1 reads SGHRS; CDR2 reads YFSETQ. The CDR3 DNA reads as TGCGCCAGCAGCCCCTCGGTGGGTAGCGGGACTCTCAATGAGCAGTTCTTC. This translates into CASSPSVGSGTLNEQFF. The entire variable domain, with the rest obtained from reference TRBV5-1 and TRBJ2-1, is as follows: KAGVTQTPRYLIKTRGQQVTLSCSPISGHRSVSWYQQTPGQGLQFLFEYFSETQRNKGNFPGRFSGRQFSNSRSEMNVSTLELGDSALYLCASSPSVGSGTLNEQFFGPGTRLTVL.

Many counts were recorded for this clonotype. The gene calls are TRBV6-1 and TRBJ2-7; 9 bases align to TRBD1. V shed 6 bases and J 5 bases; nucleotides not matched to a gene: 8. CDR3 length equals 14 residues. Per germline, CDR1 MNHNS and CDR2 SASEGT. Written as DNA, the CDR3 is TGTGCCAGCAGGAGTCCACAGGGGGCCCACGAGCAGTACTTC. Residues: CASRSPQGAHEQYF.

Regarding this clonotype: A much larger clone sits a single nucleotide away, making a read error possible. The genes are TRBV29-1 and TRBJ1-1; D perhaps matches TRBD1 (5 bases). The CDR3 has 15 amino acids. In germline, CDR1 is SQVTM, CDR2 ANQGSEA. The CDR3 sequence is CSVLTFRGVNTETFF. The CDR3 bases are TGCAGCGTTCTTACATTCCGGGGGGTGAACACTGAAACTTTCTTT.

In its sample, this clonotype was seen many times. The gene calls are TRBV5-5 and TRBJ1-6, with D perhaps TRBD1 (5 bases). Germline V gives CDR1 SGHKS, CDR2 YYEKEE (reference sequence). V lost 4 bases, J lost 2 bases, and 16 bases lay in between. CDR3 length: 17 amino acids. The CDR3 region is CASSMGPRYTYNSPLHF. CDR3 sequence (DNA): TGTGCCAGCAGCATGGGGCCCCGGTACACCTATAATTCACCCCTCCACTTT.

The table lists this clonotype with many counts. The chain employs TRBV7-2 and TRBJ2-7; D unclear. Germline CDR1 is SGHTA and CDR2 is FQGNSA. CDR3 length: 11 amino acids. The germline V and J ends were trimmed by 5 bases and 4 bases, with 6 bases remaining between them. Written as DNA, the CDR3 is TGTGCCAGCAGCCCTAAATACGAGCAGTACTTC. Its protein product is CASSPKYEQYF. Filled out from reference TRBV7-2 and TRBJ2-7, the complete variable domain reads GAGVSQSPSNKVTEKGKDVELRCDPISGHTALYWYRQSLGQGLEFLIYFQGNSAPDKSGLPSDRFSAERTGGSVSTLTIQRTQQEDSAVYLCASSPKYEQYFGPGTRLTVT.

This clonotype has at least ten counts. The rearrangement uses TRBV11-2 and TRBJ2-1; 9 positions match TRBD1. Per germline, CDR1 SGHAT and CDR2 FQNNGV. The CDR3 runs 21 residues. Trimming took 0 bases from V and 4 from J; bases not matched to a gene: 19. Here the CDR3 reads CASSLDHDRGRLRSIYNEQFF. The CDR3 coding sequence is TGTGCCAGCAGCTTAGATCACGACAGGGGGAGGTTACGTTCTATTTACAATGAGCAGTTCTTC.

This clonotype was seen many times. V usage is TRBV5-6 and J usage is TRBJ1-1, with D possibly TRBD1 on 5 matching bases. CDR3 length: 14 residues. V was pared by 5 bases and J by 6 bases, with 17 bases between. CDR1 and CDR2 (germline): SGHDT, YYEEEE. CDR3 residues: CASREGRGMAEAFF. In DNA, the CDR3 is TGTGCCAGCAGGGAGGGGCGGGGCATGGCTGAAGCTTTCTTT.

This clonotype was seen repeatedly, ten times or more. The chain is built from TRBV5-1 and TRBJ1-2; 7 nucleotides align to TRBD1. With 0 bases clipped from V and 4 bases from J, the junction kept 6 bases outside the gene matches. CDR1 is SGHRS and CDR2 is YFSETQ in the germline V gene. The CDR3 contains 15 residues. The CDR3 DNA is TGCGCCAGCAGCTTGGAGGCAGGGGGGAGCTATGGCTACACCTTC. Translated, it gives CASSLEAGGSYGYTF.

This clonotype was counted many times. This rearrangement joins TRBV12-3 or TRBV12-4 to TRBJ2-1; D unclear. The CDR3 spans 11 residues. V was clipped by 7 bases and J by 8 bases, with 9 bases between them. CDR3 nucleotides: TGTGCCAGCATATTGGGCGATGAGCAGTTCTTC. Its protein is CASILGDEQFF.